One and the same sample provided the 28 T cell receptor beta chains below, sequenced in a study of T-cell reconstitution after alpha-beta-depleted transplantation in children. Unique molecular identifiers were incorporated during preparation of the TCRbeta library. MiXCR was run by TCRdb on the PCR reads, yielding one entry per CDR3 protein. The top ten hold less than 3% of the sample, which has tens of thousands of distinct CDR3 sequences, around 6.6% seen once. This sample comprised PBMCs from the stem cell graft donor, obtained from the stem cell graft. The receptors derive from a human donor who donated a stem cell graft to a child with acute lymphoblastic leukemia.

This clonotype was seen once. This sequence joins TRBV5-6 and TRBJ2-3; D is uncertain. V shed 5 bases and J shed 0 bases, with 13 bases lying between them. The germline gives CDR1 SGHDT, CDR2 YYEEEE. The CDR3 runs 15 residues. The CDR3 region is CASSSFLVSTDTQYF. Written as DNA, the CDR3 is TGTGCCAGCAGTTCCTTCCTGGTTAGCACAGATACGCAGTATTTT.

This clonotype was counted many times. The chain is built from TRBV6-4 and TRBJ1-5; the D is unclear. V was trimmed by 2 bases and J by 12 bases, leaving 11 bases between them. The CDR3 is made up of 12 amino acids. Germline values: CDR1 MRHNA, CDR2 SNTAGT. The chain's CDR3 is CASSDGTGLQHF. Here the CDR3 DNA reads TGTGCCAGCAGTGACGGAACCGGGCTCCAGCATTTT.

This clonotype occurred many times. This CDR3 is CASSFTSGGPGRTDTQYF. CDR3 in DNA: TGTGCCAGCAGCTTTACTAGCGGGGGGCCCGGGCGCACAGATACGCAGTATTTT. J is TRBJ2-3 and V is TRBV5-4; 12 nucleotides line up with TRBD2. The ends lost 2 bases at V and 1 base at J; junction bases unmatched: 8. The CDR3 has 18 residues. Germline CDR1 reads SGHNT; CDR2 reads YYREEE (reference sequence). Based on the CDR3 plus reference TRBV5-4 and TRBJ2-3, the full variable domain is ETGVTQSPTHLIKTRGQQVTLRCSSQSGHNTVSWYQQALGQGPQFIFQYYREEENGRGNFPPRFSGLQFPNYSSELNVNALELDDSALYLCASSFTSGGPGRTDTQYFGPGTRLTVL.

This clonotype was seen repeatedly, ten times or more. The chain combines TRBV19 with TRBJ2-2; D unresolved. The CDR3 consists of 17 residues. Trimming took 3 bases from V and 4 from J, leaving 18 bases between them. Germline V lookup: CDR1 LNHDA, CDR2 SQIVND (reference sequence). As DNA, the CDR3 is TGTGCCAGTAGTATCTCAGCAAACTTGGATCGCACCGGGGAGCTGTTTTTT. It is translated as CASSISANLDRTGELFF.

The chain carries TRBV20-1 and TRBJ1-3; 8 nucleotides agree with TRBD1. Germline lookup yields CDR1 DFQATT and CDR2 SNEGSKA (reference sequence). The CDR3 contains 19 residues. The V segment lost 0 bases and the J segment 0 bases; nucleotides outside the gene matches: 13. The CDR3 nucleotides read TGCAGTGCTAGAGATGACCGCGGGGGGACAGGAGGCTCTGGAAACACCATATATTTT. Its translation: CSARDDRGGTGGSGNTIYF.

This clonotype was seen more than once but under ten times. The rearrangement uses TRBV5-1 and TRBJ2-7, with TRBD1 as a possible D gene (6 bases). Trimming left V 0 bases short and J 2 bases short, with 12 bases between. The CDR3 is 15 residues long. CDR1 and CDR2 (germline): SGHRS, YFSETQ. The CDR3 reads CASSLGMGAAYEQYF. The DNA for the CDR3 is TGCGCCAGCAGCTTGGGGATGGGGGCGGCCTACGAGCAGTACTTC.

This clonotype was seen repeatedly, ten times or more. The CDR3 reads CASSHLTGGTGELFF. The CDR3 nucleotides read TGTGCCAGCAGCCATCTTACAGGGGGCACCGGGGAGCTGTTTTTT. The chain links TRBV14 to TRBJ2-2; 8 bases agree with TRBD1. The CDR3 covers 15 residues. Unmatched junction bases numbered 4, after V lost 3 bases and J lost 4 bases. CDR1 SGHDN and CDR2 FVKESK come from the germline V gene.

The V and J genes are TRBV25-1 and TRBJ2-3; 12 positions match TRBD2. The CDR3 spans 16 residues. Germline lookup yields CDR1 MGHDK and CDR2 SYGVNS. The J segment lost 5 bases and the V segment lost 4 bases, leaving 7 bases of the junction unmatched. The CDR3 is CASSGLTSGRKDTQYF. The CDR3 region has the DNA TGTGCCAGCAGTGGGCTGACTAGCGGGAGAAAAGATACGCAGTATTTT.

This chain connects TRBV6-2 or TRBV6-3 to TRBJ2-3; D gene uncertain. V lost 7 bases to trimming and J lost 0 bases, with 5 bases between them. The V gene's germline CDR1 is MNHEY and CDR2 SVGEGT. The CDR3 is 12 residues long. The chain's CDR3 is CASTGSTDTQYF. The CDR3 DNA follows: TGTGCCAGCACCGGAAGCACAGATACGCAGTATTTT.

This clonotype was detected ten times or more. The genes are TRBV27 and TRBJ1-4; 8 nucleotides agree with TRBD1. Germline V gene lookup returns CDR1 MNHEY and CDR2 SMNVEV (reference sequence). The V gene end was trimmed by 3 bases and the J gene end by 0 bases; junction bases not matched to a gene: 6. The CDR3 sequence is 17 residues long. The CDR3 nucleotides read TGTGCCAGCAGTTTCGGGACAGGATTGACAACTAATGAAAAACTGTTTTTT. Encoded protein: CASSFGTGLTTNEKLFF.

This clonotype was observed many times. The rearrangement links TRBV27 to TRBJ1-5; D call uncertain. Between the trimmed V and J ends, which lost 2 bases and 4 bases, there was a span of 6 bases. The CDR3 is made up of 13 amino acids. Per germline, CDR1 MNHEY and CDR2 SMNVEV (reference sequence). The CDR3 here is CASSLARNQPQHF. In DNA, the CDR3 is TGTGCCAGCAGTTTAGCCAGGAATCAGCCCCAGCATTTT.

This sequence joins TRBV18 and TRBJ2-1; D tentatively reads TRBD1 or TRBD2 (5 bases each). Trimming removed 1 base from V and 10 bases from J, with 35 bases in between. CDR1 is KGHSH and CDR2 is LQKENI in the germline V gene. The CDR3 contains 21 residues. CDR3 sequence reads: CASSPRVDSLGTGLWVLEQFF. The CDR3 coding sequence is TGTGCCAGCTCACCACGGGTCGACAGCCTCGGGACCGGCTTATGGGTCCTGGAGCAGTTCTTC. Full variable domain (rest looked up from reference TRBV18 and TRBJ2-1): NAGVMQNPRHLVRRRGQEARLRCSPMKGHSHVYWYRQLPEEGLKFMVYLQKENIIDESGMPKERFSAEFPKEGPSILRIQQVVRGDSAAYFCASSPRVDSLGTGLWVLEQFFGPGTRLTVL.

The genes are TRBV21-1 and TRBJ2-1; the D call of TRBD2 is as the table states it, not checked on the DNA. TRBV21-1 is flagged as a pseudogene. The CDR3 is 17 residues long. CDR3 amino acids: CASRVLRGRPSGNEQFF. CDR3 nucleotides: TGTGCCAGCAGGGTTCTTCGTGGGAGGCCGTCCGGCAATGAGCAGTTCTTC.

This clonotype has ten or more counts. This CDR3 reads CASSLVGNKGEAFF. The DNA of the CDR3 is TGCGCCAGCAGCTTGGTGGGGAATAAGGGTGAAGCTTTCTTT. The gene calls are TRBV5-1 and TRBJ1-1; D is ambiguous. Germline V gives CDR1 SGHRS, CDR2 YFSETQ. Trimming cost V 0 bases and J 7 bases, with 13 bases left between them. This CDR3 region has 14 residues.

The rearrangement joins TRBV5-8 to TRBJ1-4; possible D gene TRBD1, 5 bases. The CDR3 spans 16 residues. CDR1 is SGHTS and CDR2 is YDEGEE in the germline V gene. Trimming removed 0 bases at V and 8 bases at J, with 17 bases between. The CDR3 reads CASSLEGGTRMEKLFF. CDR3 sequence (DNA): TGTGCCAGCAGCTTGGAGGGAGGGACCCGAATGGAAAAACTGTTTTTT.

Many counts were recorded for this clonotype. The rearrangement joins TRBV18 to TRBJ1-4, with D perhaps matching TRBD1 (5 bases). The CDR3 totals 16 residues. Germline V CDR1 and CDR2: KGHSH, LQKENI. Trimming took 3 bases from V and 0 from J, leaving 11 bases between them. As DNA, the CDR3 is TGTGCCAGCTCACCGCCGGGGACCGCAACTAATGAAAAACTGTTTTTT. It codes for CASSPPGTATNEKLFF. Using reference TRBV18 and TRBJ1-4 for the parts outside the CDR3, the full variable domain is NAGVMQNPRHLVRRRGQEARLRCSPMKGHSHVYWYRQLPEEGLKFMVYLQKENIIDESGMPKERFSAEFPKEGPSILRIQQVVRGDSAAYFCASSPPGTATNEKLFFGSGTQLSVL.

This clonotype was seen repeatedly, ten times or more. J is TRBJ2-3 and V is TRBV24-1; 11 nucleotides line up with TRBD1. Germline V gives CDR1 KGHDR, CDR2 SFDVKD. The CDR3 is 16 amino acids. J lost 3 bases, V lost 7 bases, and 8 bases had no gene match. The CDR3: CATSPAGTGGTDTQYF. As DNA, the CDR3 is TGTGCCACCAGCCCCGCCGGGACAGGGGGAACAGATACGCAGTATTTT.

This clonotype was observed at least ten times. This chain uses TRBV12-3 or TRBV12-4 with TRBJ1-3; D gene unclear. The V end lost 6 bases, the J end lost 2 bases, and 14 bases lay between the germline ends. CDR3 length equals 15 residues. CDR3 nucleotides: TGTGCCAGCAGCGGATCCGGGAGGACTGGAAACACCATATATTTT. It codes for CASSGSGRTGNTIYF.

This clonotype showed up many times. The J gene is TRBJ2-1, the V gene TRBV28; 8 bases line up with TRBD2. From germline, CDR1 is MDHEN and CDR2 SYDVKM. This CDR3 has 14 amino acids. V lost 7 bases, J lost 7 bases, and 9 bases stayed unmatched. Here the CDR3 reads CASNSGTRWNEQFF. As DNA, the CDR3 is TGTGCCAGCAATTCCGGGACTAGGTGGAATGAGCAGTTCTTC.

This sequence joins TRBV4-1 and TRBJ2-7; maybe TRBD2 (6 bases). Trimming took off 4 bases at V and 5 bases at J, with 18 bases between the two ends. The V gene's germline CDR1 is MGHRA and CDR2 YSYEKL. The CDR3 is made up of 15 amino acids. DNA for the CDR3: TGCGCCAGCAGCCCTGGAGGAGGGCCTGGGAACGAGCAGTACTTC. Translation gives CASSPGGGPGNEQYF.

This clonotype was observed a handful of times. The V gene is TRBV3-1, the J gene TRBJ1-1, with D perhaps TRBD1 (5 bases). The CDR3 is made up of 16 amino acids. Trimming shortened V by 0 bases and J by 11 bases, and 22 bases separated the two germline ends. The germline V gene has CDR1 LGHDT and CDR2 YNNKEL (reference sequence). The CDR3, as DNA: TGTGCCAGCAGCCAAGAAGGCCCCAGTTCCCAGGGAAGGGCTTTCTTT. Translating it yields CASSQEGPSSQGRAFF. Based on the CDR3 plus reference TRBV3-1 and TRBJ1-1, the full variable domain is DTAVSQTPKYLVTQMGNDKSIKCEQNLGHDTMYWYKQDSKKFLKIMFSYNNKELIINETVPNRFSPKSPDKAHLNLHINSLELGDSAVYFCASSQEGPSSQGRAFFGQGTRLTVV.

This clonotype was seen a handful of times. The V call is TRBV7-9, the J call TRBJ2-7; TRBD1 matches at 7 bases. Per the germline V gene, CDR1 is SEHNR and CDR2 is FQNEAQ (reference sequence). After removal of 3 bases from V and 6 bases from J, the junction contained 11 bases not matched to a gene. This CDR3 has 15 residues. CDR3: CASSFGQAGHGEQYF. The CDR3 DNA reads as TGTGCCAGCAGCTTTGGACAGGCCGGGCACGGCGAGCAGTACTTC.

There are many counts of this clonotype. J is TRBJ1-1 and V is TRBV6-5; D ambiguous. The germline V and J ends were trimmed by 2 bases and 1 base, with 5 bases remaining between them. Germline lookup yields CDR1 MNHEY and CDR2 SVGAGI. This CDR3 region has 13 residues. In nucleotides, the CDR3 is TGTGCCAGCAGTTACGAGGGGAACACTGAAGCTTTCTTT. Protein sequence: CASSYEGNTEAFF.

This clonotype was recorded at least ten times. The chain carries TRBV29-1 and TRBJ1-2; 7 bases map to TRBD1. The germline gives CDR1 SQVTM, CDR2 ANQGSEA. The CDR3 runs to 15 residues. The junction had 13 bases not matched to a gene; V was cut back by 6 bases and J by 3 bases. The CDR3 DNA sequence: TGCAGCGTGGGAGGGGACAGACCTCACTACTATGGCTACACCTTC. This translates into CSVGGDRPHYYGYTF. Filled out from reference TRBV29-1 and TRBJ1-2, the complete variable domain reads SAVISQKPSRDICQRGTSLTIQCQVDSQVTMMFWYRQQPGQSLTLIATANQGSEATYESGFVIDKFPISRPNLTFSTLTVSNMSPEDSSIYLCSVGGDRPHYYGYTFGSGTRLTVV.

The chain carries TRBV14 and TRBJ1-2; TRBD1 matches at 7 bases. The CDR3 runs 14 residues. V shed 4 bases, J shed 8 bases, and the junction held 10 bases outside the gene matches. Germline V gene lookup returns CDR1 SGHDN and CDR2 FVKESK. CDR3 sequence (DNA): TGTGCCAGCAGCCGACAGGGTGGACTAAGCGGCTACACCTTC. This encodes CASSRQGGLSGYTF.

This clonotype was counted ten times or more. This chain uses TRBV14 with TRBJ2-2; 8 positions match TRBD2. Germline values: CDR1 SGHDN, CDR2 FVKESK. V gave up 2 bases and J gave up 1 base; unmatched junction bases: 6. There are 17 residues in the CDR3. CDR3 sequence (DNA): TGTGCCAGCAGCCAATCATTGGGACTAGAGAACACCGGGGAGCTGTTTTTT. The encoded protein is CASSQSLGLENTGELFF.

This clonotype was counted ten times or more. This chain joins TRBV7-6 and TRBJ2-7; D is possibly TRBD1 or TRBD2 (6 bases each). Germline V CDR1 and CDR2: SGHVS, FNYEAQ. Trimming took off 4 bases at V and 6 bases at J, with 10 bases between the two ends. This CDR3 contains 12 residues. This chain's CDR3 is CASSSGGLEQYF. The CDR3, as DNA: TGTGCCAGCAGCTCTGGGGGGCTCGAGCAGTACTTC.

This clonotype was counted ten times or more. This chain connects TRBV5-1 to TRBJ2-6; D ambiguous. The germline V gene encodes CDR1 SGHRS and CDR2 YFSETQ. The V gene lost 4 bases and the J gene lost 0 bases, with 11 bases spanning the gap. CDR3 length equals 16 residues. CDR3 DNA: TGCGCCAGCAGCGTGGGTATAGCCTCTGGGGCCAACGTCCTGACTTTC. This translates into CASSVGIASGANVLTF.